This entry describes one T cell receptor (beta chain). In this sample, this clone turned up a few times. Its specific antigen is unknown. No qualities accompany the bases; no much larger clone lies one base away. Other nucleotide sequences in the sample specify the same CDR3. Using the deep immunoSEQ assay, multiplex PCR amplified TCR CDR3 regions from genomic DNA. For each cell subset, the extracted genomic DNA was distributed evenly across all wells of several immunoSEQ 96-well plates, and each plate served as one replicate. For unsorted PBMC, each replicate PCR was loaded with roughly 330 ng genomic DNA, equivalent to 30,000 or so T cell genomes. Genomic DNA from unsorted PBMC was sequenced over ten immunoSEQ deep assay plates. Purified libraries were quantified with a Qubit 3.0 fluorometer, sized on a Bioanalyzer 2100, and re-quantified with the KAPA Library Quantification kit. Each immunoSEQ 96-well plate was sequenced on its own single-read 150-cycle Illumina NextSeq 550 flow cell. In the original analysis: The immunoSEQ output contained only junctional sequences without quality scores, so filtering could not match that applied to full-length reads. To assign V/J genes and CDR3, sequences were annotated using PyIR, a Python wrapper for IgBLAST v1.9, with IMGT germline references. Reads were filtered out if the reads had weak V/J assignments (E-value above 1e-6), no CDR3, stop codons, out-of-frame junctions, or ambiguous translated residues. V3J clonotypes were defined as sequences sharing the same inferred V gene, J gene, and CDR3 amino acid sequence. The percentage overlap between two repertoires was calculated by dividing the number of shared unique clonotypes by the size of the smaller repertoire. Repertoire richness was assessed with RTK rarefaction, the Chao1 estimator, and Recon v2.1 estimates of unobserved clonotypes. TCRdb provides this immuneACCESS table in a form limited to in-frame rearrangements. Some clones are lacking; in checked studies, under half of them reflect an unresolved V gene, and why the rest are absent is not known. V, J and clone size were drawn from that table, and D and trimming were deduced from the DNA. This sample is represented by around 500,000 clones; about three quarters of them were singletons. The ten largest clonotypes hold over 10% of the sample.

The record originates from a study of shared clonotypes between healthy human individuals (dated by TCRdb to about 2020). Turning to the overall study: A couple of women and three men aged 18 to 49 years were included in the cohort. The study deeply sequenced blood TCR repertoires of about five healthy adults to estimate repertoire size and the extent of clonotype sharing between individuals. To increase sequencing depth and limit assay-specific biases, TCR repertoire library preparation and sequencing were carried out by different laboratories using diverse techniques. Per donor, leukapheresis produced somewhere between about 0.9 and 10 billion PBMCs.

The germline V gene gives CDR1 as MDHEN and CDR2 as SYDVKM. Trimming at the junction amounts to 3 bases on V and 0 bases on J, and the germline ends lie 2 bases apart. Including the terminal cysteine and phenylalanine, the CDR3 comprises 12 residues. Of all the DNA, just the CDR3 is kept, 36 bases in frame from base 1. Findings and caveats that apply to the study as a whole: Only blood was sampled, and tissue TCR repertoires likely differ from those in blood. Because the study included a small number of donors, the genetic and exposure-history diversity represented was limited. Based on pairwise subsampling, the degree of clonotype sharing among donors was expected to be affected by sequencing depth.

Donors were healthy HIV-negative adults with no recently reported acute infections or vaccinations. Only Caucasian adults living in Nashville, Tennessee, USA were represented among the donors. For unsorted samples, 84 million or so PBMCs were counted, and genomic DNA was extracted using the QIAamp DNA Blood Mini kit. After blood collection by leukapheresis, PBMCs were isolated using Ficoll-Histopaque density gradient centrifugation and then cryopreserved in the vapor phase of liquid nitrogen. The sample comprised PBMCs. This clonotype originated in a woman aged 40 to 55 in good health. Some clones in this sample may be carry-over from other donors' samples. The chain links TRBV28 with TRBJ1-2, with the D gene not clear enough to name. The CDR3 region reads CASSLANYGYTF. The DNA is as follows: TGTGCCAGCAGTTTGGCTAACTATGGCTACACCTTC.